What follows are 12 T cell receptor beta chains derived from one specimen sequenced in a study of blood T cells in healthy people across ages. With a J-beta primer mix and a sample-barcoded 5' primer, a second PCR ran about 6 to 11 cycles. TCRdb reprocessed the 5' RACE reads via MiXCR and lists one record per CDR3 protein. The data show more than 700,000 distinct CDR3 sequences, 40% to 65% seen once. The sample comprised blood. Receptors were obtained from a man aged 80 or over in good health.

This chain uses TRBV2 with TRBJ2-2; a weak D match, TRBD1 (6 bases). Germline values: CDR1 SNHLY, CDR2 FYNNEI. This CDR3 has 16 amino acids. V was trimmed by 8 bases and J by 7 bases, leaving 23 bases between them. This chain's CDR3 is CASGKDAGEFGGELFF. In DNA form, the CDR3 reads TGTGCCAGCGGGAAAGACGCAGGGGAGTTTGGCGGGGAGCTGTTTTTT.

The chain is built from TRBV28 and TRBJ2-3, with D maybe TRBD1 (6 bases). The ends were cut back, 2 bases at V and 0 bases at J, with 12 bases in the middle. Germline values: CDR1 MDHEN, CDR2 SYDVKM. This CDR3 is 16 amino acids long. The DNA for the CDR3 is TGTGCCAGCAGTTTACCGACAGGCCCCAGCACAGATACGCAGTATTTT. Protein: CASSLPTGPSTDTQYF.

This clonotype was observed a few times. This sequence joins TRBV24-1 and TRBJ2-7; 12 nucleotides align to TRBD2. The V gene end was trimmed by 3 bases and the J gene end by 7 bases; junction bases not matched to a gene: 9. Germline V CDR1 and CDR2: KGHDR, SFDVKD. This CDR3 spans 16 amino acids. This chain's CDR3 is CATSDLTSGSPDEQYF. The CDR3 DNA follows: TGTGCCACCAGTGATCTGACTAGCGGGAGTCCGGATGAGCAGTACTTC.

This rearrangement joins TRBV3-1 to TRBJ2-5, with D unclear. Germline CDR1 LGHDT, CDR2 YNNKEL (reference sequence). The CDR3 has 13 residues. Trimming left V 2 bases short and J 5 bases short, with 9 bases between. The chain's CDR3 is CASSQPPSETQYF. CDR3 nucleotide sequence: TGTGCCAGCAGCCAACCCCCATCGGAGACCCAGTACTTC.

The J gene is TRBJ1-2, the V gene TRBV24-1; unclear D gene. Per germline, CDR1 KGHDR and CDR2 SFDVKD. The CDR3 extends over 12 amino acids. V was trimmed by 5 bases and J by 4 bases, leaving 7 bases between them. The CDR3 nucleotides read TGTGCCACCAGTGCGGAGTTCTATGGCTACACCTTC. Translated, it gives CATSAEFYGYTF.

The chain is built from TRBV28 and TRBJ2-7, with 7 positions matching TRBD1. Germline CDR1 is MDHEN and CDR2 is SYDVKM. The CDR3 has 15 residues. Trimming at V came to 6 bases and at J to 6 bases, leaving 14 bases not matched to a gene. This CDR3 reads CASSPYPDRLVEQYF. The CDR3 DNA is TGTGCCAGCAGCCCGTATCCGGACAGGCTGGTCGAGCAGTACTTC. The complete variable domain, with remaining parts taken from reference TRBV28 and TRBJ2-7, reads DVKVTQSSRYLVKRTGEKVFLECVQDMDHENMFWYRQDPGLGLRLIYFSYDVKMKEKGDIPEGYSVSREKKERFSLILESASTNQTSMYLCASSPYPDRLVEQYFGPGTRLTVT.

The chain employs TRBV27 and TRBJ2-1; 9 nucleotides match TRBD2. This CDR3 is 18 amino acids long. Unmatched junction bases numbered 11, after V lost 5 bases and J lost 0 bases. Germline V gene sequence: CDR1 MNHEY, CDR2 SMNVEV (reference sequence). CDR3 residues: CASSTPGGLAFSYNEQFF. DNA of the CDR3: TGTGCCAGCAGTACCCCTGGGGGACTAGCCTTCTCCTACAATGAGCAGTTCTTC.

The chain has TRBV12-3 or TRBV12-4 and TRBJ2-1; TRBD2 matches at 8 bases. This CDR3 has 16 residues. With 1 base clipped from V and 9 bases from J, the junction kept 11 bases outside the gene matches. Here the CDR3 reads CASSLEGGRSVSEQFF. The CDR3 bases are TGTGCCAGCAGTTTAGAAGGCGGGAGGTCGGTTAGTGAGCAGTTCTTC.

This clonotype was observed a few times. CDR3 bases: TGTGCCAGCAGCGGCAGACGAGGAGCAAGCACAGATACGCAGTATTTT. Protein sequence: CASSGRRGASTDTQYF. The rearrangement joins TRBV9 to TRBJ2-3; D call uncertain. The ends were cut back, 3 bases at V and 0 bases at J, with 14 bases in the middle. The length of the CDR3 is 16 residues. Germline CDR1 SGDLS, CDR2 YYNGEE.

This clonotype was recorded once. The chain uses TRBV5-1 and TRBJ2-3; no reliable D call. CDR3 length: 15 amino acids. Germline V gives CDR1 SGHRS, CDR2 YFSETQ. Trimming removed 4 bases from V and 0 bases from J, with 12 bases in between. The CDR3 spells CASSAGPDSTDTQYF. For the CDR3, the DNA is TGCGCCAGCAGCGCCGGACCAGACAGCACAGATACGCAGTATTTT.

J is TRBJ2-1 and V is TRBV14; 8 bases line up with TRBD2. After removal of 0 bases from V and 1 base from J, the junction contained 17 bases not matched to a gene. The CDR3 sequence is 21 residues long. Per the germline V gene, CDR1 is SGHDN and CDR2 is FVKESK. This chain's CDR3 is CASSQDRGSGIRGRSYNEQFF. As DNA, the CDR3 is TGTGCCAGCAGCCAAGATCGGGGTAGCGGGATAAGAGGAAGGTCCTACAATGAGCAGTTCTTC.

This rearrangement joins TRBV20-1 to TRBJ2-7; perhaps TRBD2 as D (5 bases). From germline, CDR1 is DFQATT and CDR2 SNEGSKA (reference sequence). The CDR3 sequence is 13 residues long. The V gene lost 3 bases and the J gene lost 7 bases, with 16 bases spanning the gap. For the CDR3, the DNA is TGCAGTGCTAGTAGCGACAACTACAATGAGCAGTACTTC. This codes for CSASSDNYNEQYF.